The 9 T cell receptor beta chains in this list originate from one sample, sequenced in a study of T cell responses to AZD1222 COVID-19 vaccine (dated by TCRdb to the early 2020s). Receptor amplification or capture employed the immunoSEQ multiplex PCR assay. TCRdb mirrors the immuneACCESS table, restricted to in-frame sequences. Some clones are absent from its copies; in checked studies, under half trace to an unresolved V gene, and the reason for the others is unknown. For this sample there are tens of thousands of clones; 89% appear just once. The ten largest clonotypes hold 7.5% to 10% of the sample. What the time point label conveys for this sample: about 28 days (+/-7) after the second vaccine dose. The specimen comprised peripheral blood, sampled 28 days after the second AZD1222 dose. The receptors were gathered from an adult who received the AZD1222 COVID-19 vaccine.

V and J are TRBV5-1 and TRBJ1-2; D not certain. The germline V gene encodes CDR1 SGHRS and CDR2 YFSETQ. The V gene lost 4 bases and the J gene lost 1 base, with 11 bases spanning the gap. The CDR3 runs 14 residues. The CDR3 DNA is TGCGCCAGCAGCCCTGGCACCGATAACTATGGCTACACCTTC. The encoded protein is CASSPGTDNYGYTF.

This chain joins TRBV5-4 and TRBJ2-1; TRBD2 aligns across 8 bases. There are 15 residues in the CDR3. Trimming took 1 base from V and 4 from J; bases not matched to a gene: 4. From germline, CDR1 is SGHNT and CDR2 YYREEE (reference sequence). The DNA for the CDR3 is TGTGCCAGCAGCTTGTCCAGCGGGAGTTACAATGAGCAGTTCTTC. Its translation: CASSLSSGSYNEQFF. Full variable domain (remainder filled in from reference TRBV5-4 and TRBJ2-1): ETGVTQSPTHLIKTRGQQVTLRCSSQSGHNTVSWYQQALGQGPQFIFQYYREEENGRGNFPPRFSGLQFPNYSSELNVNALELDDSALYLCASSLSSGSYNEQFFGPGTRLTVL.

J is TRBJ2-1 and V is TRBV7-3; 10 positions match TRBD2. The CDR3 extends over 15 amino acids. V shed 5 bases and J 9 bases; nucleotides not matched to a gene: 10. CDR1 is SGHTA, CDR2 FQGTGA, per germline. CDR3 sequence: CASSPQTSGEGEQFF. The CDR3 DNA sequence: TGTGCCAGCAGCCCCCAAACTAGCGGGGAAGGTGAGCAGTTCTTC.

The chain employs TRBV6-4 and TRBJ2-2; D is possibly TRBD2 (6 bases). Trimming took 4 bases from V and 2 from J, leaving 11 bases between them. Germline CDR1 is MRHNA and CDR2 is SNTAGT. The CDR3 consists of 15 residues. CDR3 residues: CASSAQGLNTGELFF. Written as DNA, the CDR3 is TGTGCCAGCAGTGCCCAAGGACTAAACACCGGGGAGCTGTTTTTT.

The CDR3 DNA reads TGTGCCAGCAGTATCCGGACGGAGCTTGGCTACACCTTC. This encodes CASSIRTELGYTF. The chain carries TRBV2 and TRBJ1-2; D uncertain. The V gene lost 5 bases and the J gene lost 7 bases, with 14 bases spanning the gap. Germline CDR1 reads SNHLY; CDR2 reads FYNNEI. The CDR3 consists of 13 residues.

The chain recombines TRBV19 with TRBJ2-7; 9 bases are a match to TRBD1. This CDR3 comprises 16 residues. CDR1 is LNHDA, CDR2 SQIVND, per germline (reference sequence). J was trimmed by 1 base and V by 3 bases; bases with no gene match: 7. The CDR3 sequence is CASSMTSDRGSYEQYF. CDR3 sequence (DNA): TGTGCCAGTAGTATGACATCCGACAGGGGGTCCTACGAGCAGTACTTC.

Details on this clone: This CDR3 is also generated by other DNA sequences in the sample. The chain couples TRBV28 to TRBJ2-7, with 9 positions matching TRBD1. V was clipped by 6 bases and J by 1 base; unmatched bases: 4. In germline, CDR1 is MDHEN, CDR2 SYDVKM. The CDR3 spans 14 residues. DNA of the CDR3: TGTGCCAGCAGAACAGGGGGCAGTTCCTACGAGCAGTACTTC. Protein product: CASRTGGSSYEQYF.

This chain uses TRBV6-1 with TRBJ2-7, with a weak D call TRBD1 (7 bases). The CDR3 totals 18 residues. Germline CDR1 reads MNHNS; CDR2 reads SASEGT. The V end lost 2 bases, the J end lost 2 bases, and 22 bases lay between the germline ends. CDR3 sequence: CASSEPIWGDSRPYEQYF. The CDR3 DNA is TGTGCCAGCAGTGAACCGATATGGGGGGACAGCCGCCCCTACGAGCAGTACTTC.

The rearrangement uses TRBV10-3 and TRBJ2-7; 7 positions match TRBD1. This CDR3 region has 14 residues. V gave up 5 bases and J gave up 0 bases; unmatched junction bases: 4. Germline CDR1 ENHRY, CDR2 SYGVKD. CDR3 nucleotides: TGTGCCATCAGTACGACAGGGAGCTCCTACGAGCAGTACTTC. The encoded protein is CAISTTGSSYEQYF.